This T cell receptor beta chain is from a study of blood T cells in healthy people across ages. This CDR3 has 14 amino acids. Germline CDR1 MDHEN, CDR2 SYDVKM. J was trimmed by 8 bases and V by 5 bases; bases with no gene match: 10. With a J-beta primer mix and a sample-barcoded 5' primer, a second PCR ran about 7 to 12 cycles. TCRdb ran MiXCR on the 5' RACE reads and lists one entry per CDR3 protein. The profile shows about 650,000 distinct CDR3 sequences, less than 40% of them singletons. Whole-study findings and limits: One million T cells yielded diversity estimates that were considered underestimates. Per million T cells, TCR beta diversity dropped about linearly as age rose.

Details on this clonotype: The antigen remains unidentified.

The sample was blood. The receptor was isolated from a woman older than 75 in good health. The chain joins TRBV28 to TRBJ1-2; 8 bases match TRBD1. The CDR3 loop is CASSPPGTGLGYTF. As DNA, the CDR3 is TGTGCCAGCAGTCCCCCCGGGACAGGACTAGGCTACACCTTC.